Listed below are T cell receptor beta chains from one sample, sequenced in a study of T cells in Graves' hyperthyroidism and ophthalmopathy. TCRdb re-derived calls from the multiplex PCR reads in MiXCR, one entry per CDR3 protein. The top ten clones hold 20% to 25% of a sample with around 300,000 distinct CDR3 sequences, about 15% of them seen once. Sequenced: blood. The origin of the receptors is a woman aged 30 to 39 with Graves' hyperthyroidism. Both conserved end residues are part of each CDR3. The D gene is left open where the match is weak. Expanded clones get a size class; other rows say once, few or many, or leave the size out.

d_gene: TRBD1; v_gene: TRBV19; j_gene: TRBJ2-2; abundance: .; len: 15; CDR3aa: CASRRQGSNTGELFF; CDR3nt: TGTGCCAGTAGGCGACAGGGAAGTAACACCGGGGAGCTGTTTTTT
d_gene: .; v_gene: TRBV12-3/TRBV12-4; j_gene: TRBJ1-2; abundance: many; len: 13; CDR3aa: CASSIGGGYGYTF; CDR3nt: TGTGCCAGCAGTATTGGGGGAGGCTATGGCTACACCTTC
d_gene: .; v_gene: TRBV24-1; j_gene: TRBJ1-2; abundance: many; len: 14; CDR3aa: CATSEEGGSYGYTF; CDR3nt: TGTGCCACCAGTGAGGAGGGGGGTAGCTATGGCTACACCTTC
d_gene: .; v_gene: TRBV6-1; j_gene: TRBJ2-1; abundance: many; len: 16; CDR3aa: CASSYPGESSYNEQFF; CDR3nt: TGTGCCAGCAGTTACCCTGGGGAAAGCTCCTACAATGAGCAGTTCTTC
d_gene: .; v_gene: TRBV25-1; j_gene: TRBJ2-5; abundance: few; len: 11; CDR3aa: CASSDLKTQYF; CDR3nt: TGTGCCAGCAGTGACCTGAAGACCCAGTACTTC
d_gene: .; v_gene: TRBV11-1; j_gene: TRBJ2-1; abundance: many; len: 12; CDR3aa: CASSAGLNEQFF; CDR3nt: TGTGCCAGCAGCGCTGGACTCAATGAGCAGTTCTTC
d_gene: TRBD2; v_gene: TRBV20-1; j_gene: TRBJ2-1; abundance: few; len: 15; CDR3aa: CSARAPSGSAHEQFF; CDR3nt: TGCAGTGCTAGAGCGCCTAGCGGGAGTGCTCATGAGCAGTTCTTC
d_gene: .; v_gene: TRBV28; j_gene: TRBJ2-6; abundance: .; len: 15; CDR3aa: CASSLLSSGANALTF; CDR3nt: TGTGCCAGCAGTTTACTGAGCTCTGGGGCCAACGCCCTGACTTTC
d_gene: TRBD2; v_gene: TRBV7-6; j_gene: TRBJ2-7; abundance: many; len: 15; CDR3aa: CASSLATSGLYEQYF; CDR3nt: TGTGCCAGCAGCTTAGCGACTAGCGGGCTCTACGAGCAGTACTTC
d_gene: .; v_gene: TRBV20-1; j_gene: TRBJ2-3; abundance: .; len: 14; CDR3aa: CSARSGAGADTQYF; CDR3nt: TGCAGTGCTAGAAGCGGGGCAGGGGCAGATACGCAGTATTTT
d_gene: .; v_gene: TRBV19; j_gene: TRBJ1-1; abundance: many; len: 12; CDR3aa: CASSISRTEAFF; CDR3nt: TGTGCCAGTAGTATCTCCCGGACTGAAGCTTTCTTT
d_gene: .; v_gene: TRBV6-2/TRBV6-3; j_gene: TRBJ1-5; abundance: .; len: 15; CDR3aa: CASSYSMGASQPQHF; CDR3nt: TGTGCCAGCAGTTACTCGATGGGCGCGTCCCAGCCCCAGCATTTT
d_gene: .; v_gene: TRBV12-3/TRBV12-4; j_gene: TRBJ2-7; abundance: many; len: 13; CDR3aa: CASSSILVREQYF; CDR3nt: TGTGCCAGCAGTTCCATACTAGTTCGCGAGCAGTACTTC
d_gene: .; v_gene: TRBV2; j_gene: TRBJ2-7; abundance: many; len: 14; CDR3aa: CASDGTRRTYEQYF; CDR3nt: TGTGCCAGCGACGGGACACGGAGGACCTACGAGCAGTACTTC
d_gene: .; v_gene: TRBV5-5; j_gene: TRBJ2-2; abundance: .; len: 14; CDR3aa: CASSIRTPPGELFF; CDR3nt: TGTGCCAGCTCGATCCGGACACCTCCCGGGGAGCTGTTTTTT
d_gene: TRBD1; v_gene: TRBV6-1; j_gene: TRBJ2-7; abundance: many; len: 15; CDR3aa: CASSDFRQGPYEQYF; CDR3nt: TGTGCCAGCAGTGATTTCCGACAGGGCCCCTACGAGCAGTACTTC
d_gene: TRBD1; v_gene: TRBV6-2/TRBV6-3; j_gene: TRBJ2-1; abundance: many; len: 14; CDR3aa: CASSFGQGENEQFF; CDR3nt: TGTGCCAGCAGTTTTGGACAGGGGGAGAATGAGCAGTTCTTC
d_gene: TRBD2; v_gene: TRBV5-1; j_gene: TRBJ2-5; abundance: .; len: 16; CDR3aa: CASSYGLLAGEETQYF; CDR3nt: TGCGCCAGCAGTTATGGTCTACTAGCGGGAGAAGAGACCCAGTACTTC
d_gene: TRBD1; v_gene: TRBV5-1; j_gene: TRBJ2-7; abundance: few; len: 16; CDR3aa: CASSLSTGTGTYEQYF; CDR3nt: TGCGCCAGCAGCCTATCTACCGGGACAGGGACCTACGAGCAGTACTTC
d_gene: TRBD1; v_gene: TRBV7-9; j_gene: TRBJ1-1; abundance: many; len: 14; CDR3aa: CASSLSTGDTEAFF; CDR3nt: TGTGCCAGCAGCCTCAGTACAGGGGACACTGAAGCTTTCTTT
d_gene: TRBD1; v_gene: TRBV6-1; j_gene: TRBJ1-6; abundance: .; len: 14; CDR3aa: CASSPRGDNSPLHF; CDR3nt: TGTGCCAGCAGCCCCAGGGGGGACAATTCACCCCTCCACTTT
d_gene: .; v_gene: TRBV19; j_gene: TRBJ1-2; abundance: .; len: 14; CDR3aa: CASTRLGGNYGYTF; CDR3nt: TGTGCCAGTACCCGCCTGGGGGGTAACTATGGCTACACCTTC
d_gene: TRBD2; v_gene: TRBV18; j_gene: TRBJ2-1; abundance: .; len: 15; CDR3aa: CASSFTSGTFNEQFF; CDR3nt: TGTGCCAGCTCATTCACTAGCGGGACGTTCAATGAGCAGTTCTTC
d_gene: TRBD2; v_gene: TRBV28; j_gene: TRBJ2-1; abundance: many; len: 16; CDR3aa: CASSLVAGDTYNEQFF; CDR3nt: TGTGCCAGCAGTTTAGTAGCGGGGGACACCTACAATGAGCAGTTCTTC
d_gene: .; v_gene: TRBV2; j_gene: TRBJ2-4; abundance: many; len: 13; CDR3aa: CASSSLAKNIQYF; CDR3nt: TGTGCCAGCAGCAGTCTAGCCAAAAACATTCAGTACTTC
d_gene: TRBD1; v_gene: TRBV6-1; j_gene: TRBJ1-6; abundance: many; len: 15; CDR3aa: CASRKDRDPMSPLHF; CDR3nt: TGTGCCAGCAGGAAAGACAGGGACCCGATGAGTCCCCTCCACTTT
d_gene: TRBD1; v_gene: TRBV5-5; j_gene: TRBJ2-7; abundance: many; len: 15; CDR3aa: CASSLVTGGSYEQYF; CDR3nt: TGTGCCAGCAGCTTGGTTACAGGGGGCTCCTACGAGCAGTACTTC
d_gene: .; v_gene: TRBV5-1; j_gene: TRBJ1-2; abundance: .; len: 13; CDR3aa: CASSPTGQGVYTF; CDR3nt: TGCGCCAGCAGCCCCACAGGGCAGGGTGTCTACACCTTC
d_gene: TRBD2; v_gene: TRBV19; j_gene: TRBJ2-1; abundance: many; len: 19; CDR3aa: CASSTSRSGTSGRYNEQFF; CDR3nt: TGTGCCAGTAGTACGTCGAGATCCGGGACTAGCGGGAGGTACAATGAGCAGTTCTTC
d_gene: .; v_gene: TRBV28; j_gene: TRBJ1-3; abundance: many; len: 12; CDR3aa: CASSVAGNTIYF; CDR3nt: TGTGCCAGCAGTGTAGCTGGAAACACCATATATTTT
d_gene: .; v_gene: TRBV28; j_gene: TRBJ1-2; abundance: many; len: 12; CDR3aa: CASSQPLYGYTF; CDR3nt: TGTGCCAGCAGTCAGCCTCTTTATGGCTACACCTTC
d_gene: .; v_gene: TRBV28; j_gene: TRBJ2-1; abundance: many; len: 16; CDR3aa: CASSSWIAMGVNEQFF; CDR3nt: TGTGCCAGCAGTTCTTGGATCGCTATGGGGGTCAATGAGCAGTTCTTC
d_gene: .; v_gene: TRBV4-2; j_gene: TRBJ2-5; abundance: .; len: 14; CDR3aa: CASRGLETQETQYF; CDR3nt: TGTGCCAGCAGGGGTTTAGAGACTCAGGAGACCCAGTACTTC
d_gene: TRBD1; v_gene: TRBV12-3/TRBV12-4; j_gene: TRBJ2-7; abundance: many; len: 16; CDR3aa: CASSLAGTGVSYEQYF; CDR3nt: TGTGCCAGCAGTTTAGCCGGGACAGGAGTCTCCTACGAGCAGTACTTC
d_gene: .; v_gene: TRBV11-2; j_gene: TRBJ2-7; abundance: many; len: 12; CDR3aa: CASSLSRYEQYF; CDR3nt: TGTGCCAGCAGCTTGTCCCGCTACGAGCAGTACTTC
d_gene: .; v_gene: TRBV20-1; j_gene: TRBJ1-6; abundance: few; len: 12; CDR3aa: CSASSNSSTLHF; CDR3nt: TGCAGTGCTAGCAGTAACAGTTCAACCCTCCACTTT
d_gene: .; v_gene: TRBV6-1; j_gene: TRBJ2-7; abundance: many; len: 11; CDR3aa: CASRVVYEQYF; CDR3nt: TGTGCCAGCAGGGTAGTATACGAGCAGTACTTC
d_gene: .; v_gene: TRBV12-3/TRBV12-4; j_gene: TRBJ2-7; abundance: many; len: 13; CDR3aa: CASSHKEGVEQYF; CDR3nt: TGTGCCAGCAGCCACAAGGAGGGGGTCGAGCAGTACTTC
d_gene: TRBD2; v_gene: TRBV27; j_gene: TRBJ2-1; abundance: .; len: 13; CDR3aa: CASWASGRNEQFF; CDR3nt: TGTGCCAGCTGGGCGAGCGGGAGAAATGAGCAGTTCTTC
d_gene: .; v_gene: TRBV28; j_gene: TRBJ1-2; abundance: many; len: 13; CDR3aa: CASGLPGVGGYTF; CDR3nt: TGTGCCAGCGGCCTGCCGGGGGTCGGTGGCTACACCTTC
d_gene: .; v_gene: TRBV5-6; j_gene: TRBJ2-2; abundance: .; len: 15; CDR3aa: CASSWGSRNTGELFF; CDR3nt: TGTGCCAGCAGCTGGGGGAGTCGAAACACCGGGGAGCTGTTTTTT
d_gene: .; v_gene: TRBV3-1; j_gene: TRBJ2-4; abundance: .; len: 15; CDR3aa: CASSRNLGEKNIQYF; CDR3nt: TGTGCCAGCAGCCGTAACTTAGGAGAAAAAAACATTCAGTACTTC
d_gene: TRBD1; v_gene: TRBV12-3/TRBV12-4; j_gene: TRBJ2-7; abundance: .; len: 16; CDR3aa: CASSQDSDRGDYEQYF; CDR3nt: TGTGCCAGCAGCCAAGATTCCGACAGGGGGGATTACGAGCAGTACTTC
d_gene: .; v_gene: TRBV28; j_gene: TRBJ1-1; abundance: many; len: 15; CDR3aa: CASSGAGDMNTEAFF; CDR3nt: TGTGCCAGCAGTGGGGCAGGGGACATGAACACTGAAGCTTTCTTT
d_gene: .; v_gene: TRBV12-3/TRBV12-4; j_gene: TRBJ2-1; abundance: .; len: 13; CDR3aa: CASNGGHYNEQFF; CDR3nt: TGTGCCAGCAATGGGGGACATTACAATGAGCAGTTCTTC
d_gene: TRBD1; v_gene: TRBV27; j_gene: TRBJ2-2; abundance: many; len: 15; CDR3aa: CATPDRGRGTGELFF; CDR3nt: TGTGCCACCCCGGACAGGGGGCGCGGCACCGGGGAGCTGTTTTTT
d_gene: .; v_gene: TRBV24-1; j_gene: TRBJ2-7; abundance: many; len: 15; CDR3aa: CATSDFGAGNGEQYF; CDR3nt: TGTGCCACCAGTGATTTTGGGGCAGGGAACGGCGAGCAGTACTTC
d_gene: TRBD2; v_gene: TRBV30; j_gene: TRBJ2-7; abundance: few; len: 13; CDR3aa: CPWSGGGSYEQYF; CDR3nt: TGTCCCTGGAGTGGCGGGGGGAGCTACGAGCAGTACTTC
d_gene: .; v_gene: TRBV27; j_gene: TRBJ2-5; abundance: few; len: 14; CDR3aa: CASTHVGQQETQYF; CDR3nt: TGTGCCAGCACGCATGTCGGACAGCAAGAGACCCAGTACTTC
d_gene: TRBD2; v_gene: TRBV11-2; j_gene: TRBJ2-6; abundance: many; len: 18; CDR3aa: CASSPRLAGGSGANVLTF; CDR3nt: TGTGCCAGCAGCCCGCGGCTAGCGGGAGGGTCTGGGGCCAACGTCCTGACTTTC
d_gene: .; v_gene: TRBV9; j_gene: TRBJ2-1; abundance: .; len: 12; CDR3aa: CASSADHGLEFF; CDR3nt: TGTGCCAGCAGCGCCGACCATGGTCTCGAGTTCTTC
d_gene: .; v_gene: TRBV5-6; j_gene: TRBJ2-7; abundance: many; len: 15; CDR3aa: CASSFGSGRSYEQYF; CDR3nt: TGTGCCAGCAGCTTTGGCAGCGGACGATCCTACGAGCAGTACTTC
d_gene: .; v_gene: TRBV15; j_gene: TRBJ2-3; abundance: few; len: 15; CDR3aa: CATSRPPGATDTQYF; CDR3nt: TGTGCCACCAGCAGACCCCCCGGGGCTACAGATACGCAGTATTTT
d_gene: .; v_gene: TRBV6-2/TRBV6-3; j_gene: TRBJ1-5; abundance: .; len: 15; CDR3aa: CASRPMGYSNQPQHF; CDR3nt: TGTGCCAGCAGACCGATGGGGTATAGCAATCAGCCCCAGCATTTT
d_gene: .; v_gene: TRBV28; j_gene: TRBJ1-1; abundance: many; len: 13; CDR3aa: CASSMAVPGEAFF; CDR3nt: TGTGCCAGCAGTATGGCGGTCCCAGGGGAAGCTTTCTTT
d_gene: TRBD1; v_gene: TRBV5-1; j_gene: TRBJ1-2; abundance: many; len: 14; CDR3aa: CASSLEQGANGYTF; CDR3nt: TGCGCCAGCAGCTTGGAACAGGGGGCTAATGGCTACACCTTC
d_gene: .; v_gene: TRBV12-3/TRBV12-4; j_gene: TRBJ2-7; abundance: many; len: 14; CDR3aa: CASSEILAGYEQYF; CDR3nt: TGTGCCAGCAGCGAAATCTTGGCTGGTTACGAGCAGTACTTC
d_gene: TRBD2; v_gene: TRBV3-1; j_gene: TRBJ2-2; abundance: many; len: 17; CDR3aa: CASSQDLASGYTGELFF; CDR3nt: TGTGCCAGCAGCCAAGATCTGGCTAGCGGGTACACCGGGGAGCTGTTTTTT
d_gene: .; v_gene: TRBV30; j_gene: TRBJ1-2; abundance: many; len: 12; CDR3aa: CAWIVGRTGYTF; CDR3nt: TGTGCCTGGATAGTAGGCAGGACGGGCTACACCTTC